Listed below are T cell receptor beta chains from one sample, sequenced in a study of cytomegalovirus exposure and HLA in healthy donors. The protocol was immunoSEQ multiplex PCR, while the TCRdb copy is restricted to in-frame clones and leaves out a portion. The data show some 94,000 clones, 70% to 80% seen once. Sequenced sample: PBMCs. These receptors were obtained from a man between 40 and 49 years old in good health and CMV-seronegative. CDR3s include the opening cysteine and the closing phenylalanine or tryptophan. The D gene is left open where the match is weak. A clone size is listed for some rows: how often the clone was seen (once, few, many), or a class if it is expanded.

>TRBJ2-1|TRBV29-1|NA|TRBD2
CSVDPSGMYNEQFF
TGCAGCGTTGACCCTAGCGGGATGTACAATGAGCAGTTCTTC
>TRBJ1-2|TRBV30|NA|NA
CAWRGQLVRGYTF
TGTGCCTGGAGAGGACAGTTAGTACGTGGCTACACCTTC
>TRBJ2-3|TRBV9|NA|TRBD2
CASSTREGSTDTQYF
TGTGCCAGCAGCACCAGGGAGGGTAGCACAGATACGCAGTATTTT
>TRBJ1-3|TRBV28|NA|NA
CASSFRDSSGNTIYF
TGTGCCAGCAGTTTCCGGGACTCCTCTGGAAACACCATATATTTT
>TRBJ1-6|TRBV2|NA|NA
CASEKTGYNSPLHF
TGTGCCAGCGAAAAAACAGGGTATAATTCACCCCTCCACTTT
>TRBJ2-5|TRBV21-1|few|NA
CASSKAACQYVTTQYF
TGTGCCAGCAGCAAAGCTGCCTGTCAATACGTCACAACCCAGTACTTC
>TRBJ1-3|TRBV9|few|NA
CASSVRPSSGNTIYF
TGTGCCAGCAGCGTTCGCCCTAGCTCTGGAAACACCATATATTTT
>TRBJ1-4|TRBV19|NA|NA
CASSISSTNEKLFF
TGTGCCAGTAGTATCTCTTCAACTAATGAAAAACTGTTTTTT
>TRBJ2-1|TRBV9|few|TRBD2
CASSALAGSYNEQFF
TGTGCCAGCAGCGCTCTAGCGGGGTCCTACAATGAGCAGTTCTTC
>TRBJ2-3|TRBV27|NA|TRBD1
CASSLRQGFTDTQYF
TGTGCCAGCAGTTTAAGACAGGGGTTCACAGATACGCAGTATTTT
>TRBJ1-6|TRBV14|NA|NA
CASSQSLETSPLHF
TGTGCCAGCAGCCAATCCCTGGAGACTTCACCCCTCCACTTT
>TRBJ2-5|TRBV10-1|NA|TRBD1
CASSGRGNGTQYF
TGCGCCAGCAGTGGCAGGGGGAACGGGACCCAGTACTTC
>TRBJ1-1|TRBV7-3|few|NA
CASSLYAGDHTEAFF
TGTGCCAGCAGCTTATACGCAGGCGACCACACTGAAGCTTTCTTT
>TRBJ2-5|TRBV7-2|NA|TRBD2
CASSLTGGETQYF
TGTGCCAGCAGCTTAACGGGGGGGGAGACCCAGTACTTC
>TRBJ1-1|TRBV28|NA|NA
CALRGDTEAFF
TGTGCCTTACGCGGGGACACTGAAGCTTTCTTT